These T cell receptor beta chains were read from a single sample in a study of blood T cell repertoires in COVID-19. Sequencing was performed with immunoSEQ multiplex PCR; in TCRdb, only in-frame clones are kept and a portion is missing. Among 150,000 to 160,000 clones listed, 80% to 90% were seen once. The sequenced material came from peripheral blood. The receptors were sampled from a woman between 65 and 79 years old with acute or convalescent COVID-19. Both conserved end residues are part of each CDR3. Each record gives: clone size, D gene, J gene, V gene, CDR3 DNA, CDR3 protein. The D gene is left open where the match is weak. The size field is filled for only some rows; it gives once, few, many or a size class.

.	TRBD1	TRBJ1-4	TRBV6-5	TGTGCCAGCAGTTACACCACAGGGGCGGAATTTGGAAAACTGTTTTTT	CASSYTTGAEFGKLFF
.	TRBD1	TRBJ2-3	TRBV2	TGTGCCAGCAGTGGGGGTGGACAGGGGGTAGATACGCAGTATTTT	CASSGGGQGVDTQYF
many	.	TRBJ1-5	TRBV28	TGTGCCAGCAGTTTGGTCCAGGGTGCAGGCAATCAGCCCCAGCATTTT	CASSLVQGAGNQPQHF
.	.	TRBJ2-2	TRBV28	TGTGCCAGCAGCACTACAGGGACCGGGGAGCTGTTTTTT	CASSTTGTGELFF
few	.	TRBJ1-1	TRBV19	TGTGCCAGTCGCCAGATCGACAGGAACACTGAAGCTTTCTTT	CASRQIDRNTEAFF
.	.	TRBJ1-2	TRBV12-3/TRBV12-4	TGTGCCAGCAGTTCAGGCAGGACTTATGGCTACACCTTC	CASSSGRTYGYTF
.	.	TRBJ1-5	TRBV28	TGTGCCAGCAGCTCACAGGGAACGAGCAATCAGCCCCAGCATTTT	CASSSQGTSNQPQHF
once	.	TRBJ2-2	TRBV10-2	TGCGCCAGCAGTGAGGCGACTAGTTCGAACACCGGGGAGCTGTTTTTT	CASSEATSSNTGELFF
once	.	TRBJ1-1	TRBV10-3	TGTGCCATCAGTGAGCCAGGGATCGCTGAAGCTTTCTTT	CAISEPGIAEAFF
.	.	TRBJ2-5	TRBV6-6	TGTGCCAGCAGCCCCTCTGGCGGGGGCTGGGAGACCCAGTACTTC	CASSPSGGGWETQYF
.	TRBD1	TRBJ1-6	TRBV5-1	TGCGCCAGCAGCTTGGCGGACAGGGATAATTCACCCCTCCACTTT	CASSLADRDNSPLHF
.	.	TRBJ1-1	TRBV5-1	TGCGCCAGCAGCTTCAACAGTAACACTGAAGCTTTCTTT	CASSFNSNTEAFF
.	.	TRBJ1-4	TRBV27	TGTGCCAGCAGTTCCGCGGATAATGAAAAACTGTTTTTT	CASSSADNEKLFF
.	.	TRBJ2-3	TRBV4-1	TGCGCCAGCAGCCAAGATATTAGTTCCCGCGGCACAGATACGCAGTATTTT	CASSQDISSRGTDTQYF
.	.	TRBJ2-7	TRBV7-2	TGTGCCAGCAGCCCAGGACATAACTACGAGCAGTACTTC	CASSPGHNYEQYF
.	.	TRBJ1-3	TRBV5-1	TGCGCCAGCAGCTTTGGGGCGTTATCTGGAAACACCATATATTTT	CASSFGALSGNTIYF
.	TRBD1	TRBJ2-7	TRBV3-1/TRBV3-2	TGTGCCAGCAGCCCGGGACAGGGTACCTACGAGCAGTACTTC	CASSPGQGTYEQYF
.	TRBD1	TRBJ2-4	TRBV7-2	TGTGCCAGCAGCTTGGAGACAGGGATAGCCAAAAACATTCAGTACTTC	CASSLETGIAKNIQYF
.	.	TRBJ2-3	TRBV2	TGTGCCAGCAGTGAAGCAGCTCTAGTTCCGCAGTATTTT	CASSEAALVPQYF
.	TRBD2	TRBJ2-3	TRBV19	TGTGCCAGTAAGAACGGGGGGACCAGCACAGATACGCAGTATTTT	CASKNGGTSTDTQYF
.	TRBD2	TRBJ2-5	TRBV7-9	TGTGCCAGCAGCTCACCCCCCCCTAGCGGGGGGCACGGGGAGACCCAGTACTTC	CASSSPPPSGGHGETQYF
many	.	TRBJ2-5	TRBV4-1	TGCGCCAGCAGCCGGGGACTTCCACTGTTACAAGAGACCCAGTACTTC	CASSRGLPLLQETQYF
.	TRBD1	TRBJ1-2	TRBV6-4	TGTGCCAGCAGCCCAGAACAGGGGTTTAACTATGGCTACACCTTC	CASSPEQGFNYGYTF
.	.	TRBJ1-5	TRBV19	TGTGCCAGTAGTATAGCTGGGGGGTATAGCAATCAGCCCCAGCATTTT	CASSIAGGYSNQPQHF
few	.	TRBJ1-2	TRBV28	TGTGCCAGCAGTGTAAGCGCTAGTCAGGGCGCCTTC	CASSVSASQGAF
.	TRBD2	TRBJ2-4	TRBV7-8	TGTGCCAGCAGCTTAGCGGAAGCGGGGGGAAGTAACATTCAGTACTTC	CASSLAEAGGSNIQYF
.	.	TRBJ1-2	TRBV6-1	TGTGCCAGCAGTGAAGGTGGCACAGGGCGGAGGACGCGGGGCTACACCTTC	CASSEGGTGRRTRGYTF
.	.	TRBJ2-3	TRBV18	TGTGCCAGCTCACCACGGGGAGTGCTCGGCACAGATACGCAGTATTTT	CASSPRGVLGTDTQYF
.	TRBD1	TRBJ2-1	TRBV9	TGTGCCAGCAGCGCCCGGGACAGGGGTAATGAGCAGTTCTTC	CASSARDRGNEQFF